These T cell receptor beta chains were read from a single sample in a study of chemoradiotherapy in HPV16-positive cancers. Using immunoSEQ multiplex PCR, the repertoire was profiled, and TCRdb retains in-frame clones only, with some absent. The sample yields 2,000 to 3,000 clones, around nine tenths seen once. This specimen consisted of tumor tissue, obtained from a patient who underwent chemoradiotherapy. These TCRs come from a human donor with HPV-associated anogenital cancer. Each CDR3 is given with its conserved first and last residue. A D gene is named only where the DNA matches it firmly. Only part of the rows carry a size: once, few, many, or a class if the clone is expanded.

NA	TRBV28	NA	TRBJ2-7	TGTGCCAGCAGCTCCAGACAAGGGCCTAACTACGAGCAGTACTTC	CASSSRQGPNYEQYF
NA	TRBV7-8	few	TRBJ2-7	TGTGCCAGCAGCTCGACTTACGAGGGGCAGTACTTC	CASSSTYEGQYF
TRBD2	TRBV7-9	NA	TRBJ2-7	TGTGCCAGCAGCTTAGAAGGGGAGGGCACGGGCGAGCAGTACTTC	CASSLEGEGTGEQYF
TRBD2	TRBV29-1	NA	TRBJ2-5	TGCAGCGTTCCCGGGGGGAGAGAGACCCAGTACTTC	CSVPGGRETQYF
NA	TRBV15	NA	TRBJ2-7	TGTGCCACCAGCAGAGACAGGTTTTCCTACGAGCAGTACTTC	CATSRDRFSYEQYF
TRBD1	TRBV27	NA	TRBJ2-7	TGTGCCAGCAGTTTATCGGGGACAGGGTTGAATGAGCAGTACTTC	CASSLSGTGLNEQYF
TRBD2	TRBV30	NA	TRBJ2-7	TGTGCCTGGAGTGCGGGAGGAGAGCAGTACTTC	CAWSAGGEQYF
NA	TRBV11-2	NA	TRBJ2-3	TGTGCCAGCAGCTCGACTAGTGGAAGTGCAGATACGCAGTATTTT	CASSSTSGSADTQYF
TRBD1	TRBV14	NA	TRBJ1-1	TGTGCCAGCAGCCCACGGGGACAGACCACTGAAGCTTTCTTT	CASSPRGQTTEAFF
TRBD1	TRBV6-1	NA	TRBJ2-1	TGTGCCAGCAGTGAAGGGGGGACAGGAGTCATGAATGAGCAGTTCTTC	CASSEGGTGVMNEQFF
NA	TRBV9	large	TRBJ2-7	TGTGCCAGCAGCCCCAGTGGGGGCGGGAGTATTTACGAGCAGTACTTC	CASSPSGGGSIYEQYF
TRBD1	TRBV18	NA	TRBJ1-2	TGTGCCAGCTCACCACCGACAGGGTCCTATGGCTACACCTTC	CASSPPTGSYGYTF
TRBD1	TRBV7-9	NA	TRBJ2-3	TGTGCCAGCAGCTACGGACAGGGGACTAGCACAGATACGCAGTATTTT	CASSYGQGTSTDTQYF
TRBD1	TRBV5-4	NA	TRBJ1-1	TGTGCCAGCAGCTTAGCCGGGACAGCCTTCAACACTGAAGCTTTCTTT	CASSLAGTAFNTEAFF
NA	TRBV27	NA	TRBJ1-5	TGTGCCAGCAGTTTAGGAAGCAGACTGAGCCAGCCCCAGCATTTT	CASSLGSRLSQPQHF
NA	TRBV7-9	NA	TRBJ1-3	TGTGCCAGCACCCCTGATTACTCTGGAAACACCATATATTTT	CASTPDYSGNTIYF
NA	TRBV20-1	NA	TRBJ2-5	TGCAGTGCTAGACAAGAGACCCAGTACTTC	CSARQETQYF
TRBD1	TRBV9	few	TRBJ1-2	TGTGCCAGCAGCTCGGGACAGGGTTCCCTTAACTATGGCTACACCTTC	CASSSGQGSLNYGYTF
NA	TRBV7-8	NA	TRBJ2-1	TGTGCCAGCAGCTTAGAGTCGATGGGGATACTAAGCTCCTACAATGAGCAGTTCTTC	CASSLESMGILSSYNEQFF
NA	TRBV7-2	NA	TRBJ2-3	TGTGCCAGCAACCAAGGGGGTTCTAGCACAGATACGCAGTATTTT	CASNQGGSSTDTQYF
NA	TRBV5-6	NA	TRBJ2-7	TGTGCCAGCAGCCTCGAACCAGGGTTAGGGTACTACGAGCAGTACTTC	CASSLEPGLGYYEQYF
NA	TRBV4-1	NA	TRBJ1-1	TGCGCCAGCAGCCAAGTACGTGAGGAGGATGAAGCTTTCTTT	CASSQVREEDEAFF
TRBD1	TRBV5-1	NA	TRBJ2-1	TGCGCCAGCAGCTTGGGGGACAGTTACAATGAGCAGTTCTTC	CASSLGDSYNEQFF
TRBD2	TRBV27	NA	TRBJ2-7	TGTGCCAGCAGTCTTCTAGCGGGAGGTGGTGAGCAGTACTTC	CASSLLAGGGEQYF
NA	TRBV7-9	NA	TRBJ1-1	TGTGCCAGCATCCCGATAGGCGGGGGGGCAGCTTTCTTT	CASIPIGGGAAFF
NA	TRBV4-3	NA	TRBJ2-2	TGCGCCAGCAGCTCAGGGCAGTTCACCGGGGAGCTGTTTTTT	CASSSGQFTGELFF
TRBD1	TRBV28	NA	TRBJ2-7	TGTGCCAGCACCTCCCCCGGGACAGGGGTAAGCGAGCAGTACTTC	CASTSPGTGVSEQYF
TRBD2	TRBV6-1	NA	TRBJ2-7	TGTGCCAGCAGTGAACAAGCTGGGACTAACTACGAGCAGTACTTC	CASSEQAGTNYEQYF
NA	TRBV5-1	NA	TRBJ2-1	TGCGCCAGCAGCTTGGAAGGGCTTGCGCGGGACTCCTACAATGAGCAGTTCTTC	CASSLEGLARDSYNEQFF
NA	TRBV29-1	NA	TRBJ1-1	TGCAGCGTTGAGGACAGAGCCAGCAACACTGAAGCTTTCTTT	CSVEDRASNTEAFF
TRBD1	TRBV29-1	NA	TRBJ1-1	TGCAGCGTGGGGACAGGGCGGAACACTGAAGCTTTCTTT	CSVGTGRNTEAFF
NA	TRBV18	NA	TRBJ2-3	TGTGCCAGCTCACCCCGACTAGTAACAACAGATACGCAGTATTTT	CASSPRLVTTDTQYF
NA	TRBV29-1	NA	TRBJ1-2	TGCAGCGTTGACAGTAACTATGGCTACACCTTC	CSVDSNYGYTF